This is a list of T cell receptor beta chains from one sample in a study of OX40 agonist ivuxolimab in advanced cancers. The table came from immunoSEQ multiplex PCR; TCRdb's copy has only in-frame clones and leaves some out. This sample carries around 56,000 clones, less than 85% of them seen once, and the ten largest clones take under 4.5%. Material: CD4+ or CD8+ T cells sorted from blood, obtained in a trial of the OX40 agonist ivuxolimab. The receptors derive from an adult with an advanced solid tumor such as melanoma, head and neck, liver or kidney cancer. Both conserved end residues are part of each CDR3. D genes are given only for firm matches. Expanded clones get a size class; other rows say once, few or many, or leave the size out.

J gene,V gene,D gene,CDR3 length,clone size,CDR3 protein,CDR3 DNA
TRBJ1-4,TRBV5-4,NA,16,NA,CASSLRDGATNEKLFF,TGTGCCAGCAGCCTGAGGGATGGTGCAACTAATGAAAAACTGTTTTTT
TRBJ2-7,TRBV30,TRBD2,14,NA,CAWGRTSGAYEQYF,TGTGCCTGGGGTCGGACTAGCGGCGCCTACGAGCAGTACTTC
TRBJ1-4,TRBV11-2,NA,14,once,CASSLRGEEEKLFF,TGTGCCAGCAGCTTACGGGGGGAAGAAGAAAAACTGTTTTTT
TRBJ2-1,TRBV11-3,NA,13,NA,CASSRDSYNEQFF,TGTGCCAGCAGCCGGGACTCCTACAATGAGCAGTTCTTC
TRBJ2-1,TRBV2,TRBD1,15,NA,CASRIRTGDFNEQFF,TGTGCCAGCAGAATAAGGACAGGGGATTTCAATGAGCAGTTCTTC
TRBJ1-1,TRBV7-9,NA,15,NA,CASSLWTDGDTEAFF,TGTGCCAGCAGCTTATGGACAGATGGCGACACTGAAGCTTTCTTT
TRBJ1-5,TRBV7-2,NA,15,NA,CASSRGQPSNQPQHF,TGTGCCAGCAGCAGAGGACAGCCTAGCAATCAGCCCCAGCATTTT
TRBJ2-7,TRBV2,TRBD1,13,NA,CASRRTTGGEQYF,TGTGCCAGCAGGAGGACGACAGGGGGCGAGCAGTACTTC
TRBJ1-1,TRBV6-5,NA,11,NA,CASSLYSEAFF,TGTGCCAGCAGCCTATACAGTGAAGCTTTCTTT
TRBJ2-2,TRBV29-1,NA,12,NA,CSVLPTTGELFF,TGCAGCGTTCTTCCGACGACCGGGGAGCTGTTTTTT
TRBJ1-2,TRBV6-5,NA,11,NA,CASSRDLGYTF,TGTGCCAGCAGTCGGGATTTAGGCTACACCTTC
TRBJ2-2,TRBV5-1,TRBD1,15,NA,CATNPTGENTGELFF,TGCGCCACCAACCCGACAGGGGAGAACACCGGGGAGCTGTTTTTT
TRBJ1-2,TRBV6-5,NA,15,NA,CASRVEQDYGYGYTF,TGTGCCAGCAGGGTAGAACAGGATTACGGCTATGGCTACACCTTC
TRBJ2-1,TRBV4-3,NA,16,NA,CASSQENRVGGGEQFF,TGCGCCAGCAGCCAAGAGAACAGGGTGGGTGGTGGTGAGCAGTTCTTC
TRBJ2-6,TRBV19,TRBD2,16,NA,CASSIGRSSGANVLTF,TGTGCCAGTAGTATCGGGAGGAGCTCTGGGGCCAACGTCCTGACTTTC
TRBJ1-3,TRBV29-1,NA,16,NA,CSVGMGQGFSGNTIYF,TGCAGCGTTGGTATGGGTCAGGGGTTCTCTGGAAACACCATATATTTT
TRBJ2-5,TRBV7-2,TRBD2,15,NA,CASSSSGLGGETQYF,TGTGCCAGCAGCTCCTCCGGTTTGGGAGGGGAGACCCAGTACTTC
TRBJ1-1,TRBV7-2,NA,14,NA,CASSLGGRPAEAFF,TGTGCCAGCAGCTTAGGGGGGCGCCCCGCTGAAGCTTTCTTT
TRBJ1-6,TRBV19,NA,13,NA,CASSGNPGSPLHF,TGTGCCAGTTCTGGGAATCCGGGTTCACCCCTCCACTTT